The clone carrying this T cell receptor beta chain was seen only a few times. Its specificity is not known. Germline values: CDR1 SQVTM, CDR2 ANQGSEA. The V gene lost 3 bases and the J gene lost 6 bases, with 12 bases spanning the gap. The CDR3 totals 12 residues. This record comes from a study of beta chain features in type 1 diabetes. The study reverse transcribed the entire isolated RNA, so it sequenced expressed TCRB transcripts. Repertoires were generated with immunoSEQ multiplex PCR, while TCRdb's copy carries only in-frame clones and drops some. The sample shows under 950,000 clones, about 17% of them seen only once. Study-level results: PCR might favor shorter templates, but any such skew would affect patients and controls equally.

V is TRBV29-1 and J is TRBJ2-7; a weak D match, TRBD1 (5 bases). Sequenced sample: naive CD4+ T cells from blood. This receptor was identified in a woman under 30 in good health. CDR3 amino acids: CSVDRTLGEQYF. The CDR3 bases are TGCAGCGTTGATAGGACACTCGGCGAGCAGTACTTC.